Sequencing of this T cell receptor (beta chain) was carried out in a study of blood T cell repertoires in COVID-19. Here immunoSEQ multiplex PCR was the method, and the copy in TCRdb shows in-frame clones only, minus some. The sample yields 150,000 to 200,000 clones, more than 75% seen once. V dropped 1 base and J dropped 7; count of bases not matched to a gene: 8. Germline CDR1 is MDHEN and CDR2 is SYDVKM. CDR3 length: 15 amino acids. Sequencing input: peripheral blood. The chain has TRBV28 and TRBJ2-5; 8 nucleotides align to TRBD2. This clonotype was sampled from a woman aged 60-75 years with COVID-19, enrolled during active disease. The DNA of the CDR3 is TGTGCCAGCAGTTTATCGAGCGGGGGCGGGGGGACCCAGTACTTC. It is translated as CASSLSSGGGGTQYF.